The 15 T cell receptor beta chains in this list originate from one sample, sequenced in a study of blood T cells in healthy people across ages. Sample-barcoded 5' priming and a J-beta primer mix drove a second PCR of about 6 to 11 cycles. TCRdb passed the 5' RACE reads through MiXCR, listing each CDR3 protein once. The sample has 780,000 or so distinct CDR3 sequences, about 25% seen once; the top ten hold around 3.6%. This sample was also put to use in a study of T cells of mothers and their children.

Sequences were obtained from blood. Source of these receptors: a boy younger than 18 in good health.

This clonotype was seen a few times. The V and J genes are TRBV5-1 and TRBJ2-7, with a weak D call TRBD2 (7 bases). Germline V gene data show CDR1 as SGHRS and CDR2 as YFSETQ. The CDR3 consists of 14 residues. Trimming pared 3 bases from V and 0 bases from J, leaving 10 bases between. The CDR3, as DNA: TGCGCCAGCAGCTCTGGGGGGGCCTCCTACGAGCAGTACTTC. Protein product: CASSSGGASYEQYF.

The V call is TRBV12-3 or TRBV12-4, the J call TRBJ1-2; 8 bases agree with TRBD1. Germline trimming cut 3 bases from V and 5 bases from J; bases unmatched to any gene: 2. This CDR3 is 13 amino acids long. The DNA for the CDR3 is TGTGCCAGCAGTTTTCAGGGGGCATATGGCTACACCTTC. Translated: CASSFQGAYGYTF.

A note on this clonotype: At one end, the junction sequence differs from germline, possibly due to a read error. The chain combines TRBV5-1 with TRBJ1-1; tentative D call: TRBD1 (6 bases). CDR1 SGHRS and CDR2 YFSETQ come from the germline V gene. The CDR3 runs to 14 residues. DNA for the CDR3: TGCGCCGGCAGCTTGGATGGCAGGGGCACTGAAGCTTTCTTT. Protein sequence: CAGSLDGRGTEAFF. Complete variable domain (other parts from reference TRBV5-1 and TRBJ1-1): KAGVTQTPRYLIKTRGQQVTLSCSPISGHRSVSWYQQTPGQGLQFLFEYFSETQRNKGNFPGRFSGRQFSNSRSEMNVSTLELGDSALYLCAGSLDGRGTEAFFGQGTRLTVV.

The J gene is TRBJ2-3, the V gene TRBV5-5; 8 bases line up with TRBD2. The CDR3 is 15 amino acids. Germline-derived CDR1 and CDR2 are SGHKS and YYEKEE (reference sequence). V trimming: 1 base; J trimming: 2 bases; junction bases outside the gene matches: 3. The CDR3 protein is CASSLTSGHTDTQYF. The DNA for the CDR3 is TGTGCCAGCAGCTTGACTAGCGGACACACAGATACGCAGTATTTT.

The chain couples TRBV7-6 to TRBJ2-1, with D uncertain. The CDR3 contains 14 residues. Germline V gene sequence: CDR1 SGHVS, CDR2 FNYEAQ. With 1 base removed from V and 5 bases from J, the gap between germline ends came to 9 bases. The DNA of the CDR3 is TGTGCCAGCAGCTTAGTTGGAGTCCACAATGAGCAGTTCTTC. Protein: CASSLVGVHNEQFF.

The gene calls are TRBV10-3 and TRBJ1-3; D is ambiguous. The CDR3 contains 11 residues. Germline-derived CDR1 and CDR2 are ENHRY and SYGVKD. V lost 10 bases, J lost 8 bases, and 12 bases lay in between. CDR3 DNA: TGTGCCACCCTGTATGGGGACACCATATATTTT. Protein product: CATLYGDTIYF.

The chain recombines TRBV7-9 with TRBJ2-3, with TRBD2 identical over 13 bases. V trimming: 2 bases; J trimming: 4 bases; junction bases outside the gene matches: 6. The length of the CDR3 is 17 residues. Germline CDR1 reads SEHNR; CDR2 reads FQNEAQ (reference sequence). In DNA form, the CDR3 reads TGTGCCAGCAGCTTAACTGGGACTAGCGGGAAATCAGATACGCAGTATTTT. This translates into CASSLTGTSGKSDTQYF. Complete variable domain (other parts from reference TRBV7-9 and TRBJ2-3): DTGVSQNPRHKITKRGQNVTFRCDPISEHNRLYWYRQTLGQGPEFLTYFQNEAQLEKSRLLSDRFSAERPKGSFSTLEIQRTEQGDSAMYLCASSLTGTSGKSDTQYFGPGTRLTVL.

This clonotype was picked up a small number of times. This chain links TRBV12-3 or TRBV12-4 with TRBJ2-7, with D tentatively TRBD2 (5 bases). This CDR3 spans 13 amino acids. V dropped 6 bases and J dropped 0 bases, with 9 bases sitting between them. The CDR3 DNA is TGTGCCAGCAGGGGCGACTACTCCTACGAGCAGTACTTC. As protein: CASRGDYSYEQYF.

This clonotype has more than one count but fewer than ten. V is TRBV11-2 and J is TRBJ2-5; TRBD1 or TRBD2 may be the D gene (5 bases each). The J call may be mistaken, given a closer DNA end match to TRBJ2-7. The CDR3 contains 14 residues. The germline V gene has CDR1 SGHAT and CDR2 FQNNGV. The DNA for the CDR3 is TGTGCCAGCAGCTACGGTGGGACCATCTACGAGCAGTACTTC. Protein: CASSYGGTIYEQYF.

This chain links TRBV10-3 with TRBJ2-7; no definite D call. The V gene lost 10 bases and the J gene lost 6 bases, with 16 bases spanning the gap. The CDR3 has 12 amino acids. Germline V gives CDR1 ENHRY, CDR2 SYGVKD. CDR3 DNA: TGTGCCACCGGGCTGTGGGCAGGCGAGCAGTACTTC. Its protein product is CATGLWAGEQYF.

The chain joins TRBV28 to TRBJ2-4; maybe TRBD1 (6 bases). V was pared by 5 bases and J by 5 bases, with 10 bases between. This CDR3 spans 13 amino acids. Germline V CDR1 and CDR2: MDHEN, SYDVKM. The CDR3 DNA is TGTGCCAGCAGTAGGGCAGGGGAAAACATTCAGTACTTC. Translation gives CASSRAGENIQYF.

A note on this clonotype: Mismatch with germline at one junction end may stem from a read error. This chain joins TRBV7-7 and TRBJ1-4; D gene uncertain. The CDR3 is 13 amino acids. CDR1 is SSHAT, CDR2 FNYEAQ, per germline (reference sequence). The CDR3 nucleotides read TGTGCTAGCAGCTCGGATGAAGCGGGAAAACTGTTTTTT. It specifies CASSSDEAGKLFF.

This clonotype was counted a few times. The chain employs TRBV30 and TRBJ2-3; D remains unclear. V lost 3 bases and J lost 5, with 3 bases in between. The CDR3 is made up of 10 amino acids. CDR1 GTSNPN and CDR2 SVGIG come from the germline V gene (reference sequence). CDR3 bases: TGTGCCTGGAGGGGAGATACGCAGTATTTT. Amino acid sequence: CAWRGDTQYF. Together with reference TRBV30 and TRBJ2-3, the CDR3 gives the full variable domain: SQTIHQWPATLVQPVGSPLSLECTVEGTSNPNLYWYRQAAGRGLQLLFYSVGIGQISSEVPQNLSASRPQDRQFILSSKKLLLSDSGFYLCAWRGDTQYFGPGTRLTVL.

As for this clonotype: Relative to the germline gene, one junction end is altered; a read error may explain this. J is TRBJ2-7 and V is TRBV7-9; maybe TRBD2 (5 bases). The CDR3 loop spans 14 amino acids. From germline, CDR1 is SEHNR and CDR2 FQNEAQ (reference sequence). As DNA, the CDR3 is TGTGCCAGTAGCTTAGGCCTAGCCTTTGGCGAGCAGTACTTC. Protein sequence: CASSLGLAFGEQYF.

The rearrangement uses TRBV12-3 or TRBV12-4 and TRBJ1-2; no firm D call. This CDR3 contains 14 residues. With 5 bases removed from V and 4 bases from J, the gap between germline ends came to 14 bases. In nucleotides, the CDR3 is TGTGCCAGCAGTGGGAGACGGGAGCCCTATGGCTACACCTTC. It encodes CASSGRREPYGYTF.